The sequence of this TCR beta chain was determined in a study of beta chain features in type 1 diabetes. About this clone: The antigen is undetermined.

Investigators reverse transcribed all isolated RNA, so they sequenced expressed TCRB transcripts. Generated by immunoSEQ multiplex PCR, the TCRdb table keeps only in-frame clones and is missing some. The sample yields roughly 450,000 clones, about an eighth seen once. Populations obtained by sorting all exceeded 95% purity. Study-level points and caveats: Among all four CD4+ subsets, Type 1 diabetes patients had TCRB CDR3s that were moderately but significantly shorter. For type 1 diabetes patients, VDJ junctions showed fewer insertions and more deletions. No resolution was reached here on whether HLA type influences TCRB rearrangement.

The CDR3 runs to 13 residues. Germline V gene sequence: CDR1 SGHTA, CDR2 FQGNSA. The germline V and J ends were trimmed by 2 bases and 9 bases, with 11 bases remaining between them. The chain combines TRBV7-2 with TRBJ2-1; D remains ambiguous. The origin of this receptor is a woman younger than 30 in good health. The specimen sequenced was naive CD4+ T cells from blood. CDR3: CASSLSIVGEQFF. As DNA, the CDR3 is TGTGCCAGCAGCTTATCCATAGTGGGTGAGCAGTTCTTC. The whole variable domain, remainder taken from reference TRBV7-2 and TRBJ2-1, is GAGVSQSPSNKVTEKGKDVELRCDPISGHTALYWYRQSLGQGLEFLIYFQGNSAPDKSGLPSDRFSAERTGGSVSTLTIQRTQQEDSAVYLCASSLSIVGEQFFGPGTRLTVL.